This T cell receptor (beta chain) was captured by sequencing in a study of regulatory T cells in long-lasting Graves disease. Of note for this clonotype: Its antigen is unknown.

Time point defined: newly diagnosed GD, antithyroid drugs for less than 3 months. PBMC-derived RNA was used for the TCR library. Germline V gene sequence: CDR1 GTSNPN, CDR2 SVGIG (reference sequence). The CDR3 runs to 16 residues. V lost 3 bases to trimming and J lost 0 bases, with 14 bases between them. General study points: Persistent cases of Graves' showed reduced TCR diversity relative to newly diagnosed patients. Thyroid tissue went unexamined; only peripheral blood was analyzed. Preferential use of TRBV28, TRBJ1-2 and TRBJ2-5 was seen in persistent disease.

iRepertoire HTBI primers and Arm-PCR of CDR3 regions built TCR beta libraries. TCRdb reprocessed the multiplex PCR reads via MiXCR and lists one record per CDR3 protein. This sample yields approximately 400,000 distinct CDR3 sequences, of which more than 12% are seen a single time; 16% belongs to the top ten. The sample was also reused in another study, on T cells in Graves' hyperthyroidism and ophthalmopathy.

The chain combines TRBV30 with TRBJ1-4; a weak D match, TRBD1 (6 bases). The starting material was peripheral blood mononuclear cells (PBMCs), obtained at new diagnosis, from a patient treated with antithyroid drugs. This sequence originates from a woman younger than 45 with Graves disease. In DNA, the CDR3 is TGTGCCTGGAGAGCCGGGACACTCGCAACTAATGAAAAACTGTTTTTT. This translates into CAWRAGTLATNEKLFF.